These 5 T cell receptor beta chains came from one sample sequenced in a study of siplizumab effects on memory and regulatory T cells. Generated by immunoSEQ multiplex PCR, the TCRdb table keeps only in-frame clones and is missing some. The sample contains approximately 110,000 clones, roughly nine tenths of which appear only once. What was sequenced was Tregs sorted from blood. All receptors derive from a human donor in good health.

This rearrangement joins TRBV5-1 to TRBJ2-5; 11 nucleotides align to TRBD2. The germline gives CDR1 SGHRS, CDR2 YFSETQ. This CDR3 has 16 residues. The J segment lost 2 bases and the V segment lost 4 bases, leaving 7 bases of the junction unmatched. The CDR3 here is CASSPLGLAVQETQYF. CDR3 nucleotides: TGCGCCAGCAGCCCTTTGGGACTAGCGGTTCAAGAGACCCAGTACTTC. Complete variable domain (other parts from reference TRBV5-1 and TRBJ2-5): KAGVTQTPRYLIKTRGQQVTLSCSPISGHRSVSWYQQTPGQGLQFLFEYFSETQRNKGNFPGRFSGRQFSNSRSEMNVSTLELGDSALYLCASSPLGLAVQETQYFGPGTRLLVL.

The V gene is TRBV6-4, the J gene TRBJ1-6; possibly TRBD1 for D (5 bases). Trimming took 5 bases from V and 6 from J, leaving 14 bases between them. The CDR3 length is 15 residues. CDR1 and CDR2 (germline): MRHNA, SNTAGT. DNA of the CDR3: TGTGCCAGCAGTCTTTCCGGGACTACTAATTCACCCCTCCACTTT. Translation: CASSLSGTTNSPLHF.

The V gene is TRBV30, the J gene TRBJ1-1, with D possibly being TRBD1 (5 bases). V was cut by 4 bases and J by 0 bases, with 9 bases left in between. The CDR3 sequence is 13 residues long. From germline, CDR1 is GTSNPN and CDR2 SVGIG (reference sequence). This CDR3 is CAWTRTLNTEAFF. The CDR3 coding sequence is TGTGCCTGGACTCGGACATTGAACACTGAAGCTTTCTTT.

This clone has just one count. The chain uses TRBV5-1 and TRBJ2-2; D is perhaps TRBD1 or TRBD2 (5 bases each). The CDR3 extends over 15 amino acids. Trimming left V 2 bases short and J 0 bases short, with 8 bases between. Germline-derived CDR1 and CDR2 are SGHRS and YFSETQ. CDR3 sequence (DNA): TGCGCCAGCAGCTTCCGAGGGGCGAACACCGGGGAGCTGTTTTTT. This gives the protein CASSFRGANTGELFF. Looking up the rest from reference TRBV5-1 and TRBJ2-2 gives the full variable domain: KAGVTQTPRYLIKTRGQQVTLSCSPISGHRSVSWYQQTPGQGLQFLFEYFSETQRNKGNFPGRFSGRQFSNSRSEMNVSTLELGDSALYLCASSFRGANTGELFFGEGSRLTVL.

V usage is TRBV4-1 and J usage is TRBJ2-4, with D possibly called TRBD1 or TRBD2 (5 bases each). The CDR3 covers 12 residues. CDR1 and CDR2 from the germline V gene are MGHRA and YSYEKL. Trimming took off 4 bases at V and 6 bases at J, with 7 bases between the two ends. CDR3 region: CASSLGANIQYF. The CDR3 coding sequence is TGCGCCAGCAGCCTCGGGGCAAACATTCAGTACTTC.